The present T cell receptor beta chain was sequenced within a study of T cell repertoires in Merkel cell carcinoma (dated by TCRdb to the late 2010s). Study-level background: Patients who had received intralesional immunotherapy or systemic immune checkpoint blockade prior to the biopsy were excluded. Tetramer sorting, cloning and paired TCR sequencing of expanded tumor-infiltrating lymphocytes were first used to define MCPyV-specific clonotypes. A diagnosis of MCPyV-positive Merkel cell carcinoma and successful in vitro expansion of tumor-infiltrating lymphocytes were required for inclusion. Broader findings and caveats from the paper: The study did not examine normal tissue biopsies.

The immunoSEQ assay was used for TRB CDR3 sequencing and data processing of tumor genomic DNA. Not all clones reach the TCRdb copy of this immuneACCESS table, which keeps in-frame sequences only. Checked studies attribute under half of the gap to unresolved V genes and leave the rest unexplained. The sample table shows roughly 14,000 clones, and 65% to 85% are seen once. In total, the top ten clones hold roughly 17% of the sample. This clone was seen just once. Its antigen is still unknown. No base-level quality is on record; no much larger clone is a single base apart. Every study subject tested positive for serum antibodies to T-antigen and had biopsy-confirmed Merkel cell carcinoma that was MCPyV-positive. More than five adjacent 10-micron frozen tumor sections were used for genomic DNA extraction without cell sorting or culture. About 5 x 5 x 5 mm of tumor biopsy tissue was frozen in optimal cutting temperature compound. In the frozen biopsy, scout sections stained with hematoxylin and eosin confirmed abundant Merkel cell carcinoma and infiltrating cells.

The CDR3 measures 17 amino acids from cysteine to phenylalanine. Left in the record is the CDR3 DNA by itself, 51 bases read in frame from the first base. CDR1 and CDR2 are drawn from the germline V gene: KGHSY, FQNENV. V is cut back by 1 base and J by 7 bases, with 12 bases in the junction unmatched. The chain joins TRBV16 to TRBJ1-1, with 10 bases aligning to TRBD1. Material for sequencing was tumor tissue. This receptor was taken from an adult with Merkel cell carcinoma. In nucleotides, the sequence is TGTGCCAGCAGCCAATTGGGACAGGGGCCCGCAATAGGTGAAGCTTTCTTT. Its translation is CASSQLGQGPAIGEAFF.